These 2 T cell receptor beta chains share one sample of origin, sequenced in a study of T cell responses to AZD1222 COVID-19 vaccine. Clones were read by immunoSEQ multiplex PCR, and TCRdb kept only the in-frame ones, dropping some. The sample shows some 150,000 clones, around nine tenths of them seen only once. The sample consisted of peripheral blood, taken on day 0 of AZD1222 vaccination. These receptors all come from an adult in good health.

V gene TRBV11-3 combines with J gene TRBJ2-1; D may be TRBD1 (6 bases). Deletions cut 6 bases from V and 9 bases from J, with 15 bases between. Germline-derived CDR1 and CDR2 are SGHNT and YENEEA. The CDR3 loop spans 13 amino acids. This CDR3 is CASRLDSLSEQFF. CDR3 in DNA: TGTGCCAGCAGGCTGGACAGCCTGAGTGAGCAGTTCTTC.

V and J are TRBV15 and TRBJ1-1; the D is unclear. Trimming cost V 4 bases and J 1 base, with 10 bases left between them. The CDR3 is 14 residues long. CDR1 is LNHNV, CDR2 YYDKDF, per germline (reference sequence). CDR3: CATSKGRQNTEAFF. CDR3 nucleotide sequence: TGTGCCACCAGCAAGGGCAGGCAGAACACTGAAGCTTTCTTT.